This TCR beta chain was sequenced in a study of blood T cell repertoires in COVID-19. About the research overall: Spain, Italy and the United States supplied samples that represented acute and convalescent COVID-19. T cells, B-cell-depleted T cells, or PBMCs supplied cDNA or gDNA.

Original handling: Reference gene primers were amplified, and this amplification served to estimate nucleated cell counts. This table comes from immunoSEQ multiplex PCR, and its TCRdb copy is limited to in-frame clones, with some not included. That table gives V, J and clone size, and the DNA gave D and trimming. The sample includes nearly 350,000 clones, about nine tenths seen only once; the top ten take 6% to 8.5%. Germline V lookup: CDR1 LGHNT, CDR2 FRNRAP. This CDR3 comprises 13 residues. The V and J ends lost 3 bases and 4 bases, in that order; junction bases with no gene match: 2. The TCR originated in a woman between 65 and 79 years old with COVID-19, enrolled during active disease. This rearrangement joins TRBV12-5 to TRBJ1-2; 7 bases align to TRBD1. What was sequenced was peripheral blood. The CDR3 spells CASGFAGGYGYTF. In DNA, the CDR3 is TGTGCTAGTGGTTTTGCAGGGGGCTATGGCTACACCTTC.